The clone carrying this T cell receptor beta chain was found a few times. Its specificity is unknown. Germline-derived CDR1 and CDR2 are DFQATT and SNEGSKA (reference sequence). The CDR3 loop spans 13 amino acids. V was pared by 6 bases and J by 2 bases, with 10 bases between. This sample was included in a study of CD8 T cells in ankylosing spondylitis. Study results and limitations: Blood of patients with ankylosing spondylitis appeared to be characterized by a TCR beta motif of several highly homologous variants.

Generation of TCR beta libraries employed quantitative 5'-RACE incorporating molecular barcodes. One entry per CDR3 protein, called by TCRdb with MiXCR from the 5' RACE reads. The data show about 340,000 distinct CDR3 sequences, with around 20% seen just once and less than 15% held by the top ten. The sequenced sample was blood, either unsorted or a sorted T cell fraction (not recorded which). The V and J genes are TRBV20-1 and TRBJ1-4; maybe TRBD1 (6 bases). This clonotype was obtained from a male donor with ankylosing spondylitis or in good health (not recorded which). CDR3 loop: CSANRATNEKLFF. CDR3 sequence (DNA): TGCAGTGCCAACAGGGCGACTAATGAAAAACTGTTTTTT.